This T cell receptor (beta chain) was identified in a study of cytomegalovirus exposure and HLA in healthy donors (dated by TCRdb to about 2017). About the full investigation: According to an earlier analysis of 550 to 750 of the donors, about 179 million T cells yielded roughly 100 million unique TCR beta sequences and approximately 300 Gb of sequence data. An early release covering roughly 600 HLA-typed donors comprised about 320 gigabases of sequencing data and 65 million to 100 million unique TCR sequences. Among the roughly 400 genotyped donors, roughly 80% belonged to the genetic ancestry cluster associated with self-reported Caucasian donors. The aim of the study was to test whether cataloging public T cell receptors could identify signatures of past pathogen exposure. The T cell repertoires of 666 subjects were profiled by immunosequencing and related to cytomegalovirus serostatus. Besides the first cohort of roughly 660 subjects, a separate validation cohort made up of 120 different subjects was used. High-throughput TCR immunosequencing, statistical association of individual TCRs with disease status, and machine learning were combined to predict cytomegalovirus infection status. A later analysis re-analyzed previously published TCR beta repertoires from about 730 donors and added high-resolution HLA genotyping to study TCR occurrence patterns. Rather than using new phenotypic data, the later analysis identified candidate immune exposures from TCR beta sequences and from how often those sequences occurred across donors. In an earlier analysis of over 550 of the donors, high-throughput TCR beta sequencing was used to judge whether each TCR beta V gene segment behaved as functional or pseudogenic. Donor age, sex, ethnicity and CMV serostatus were compiled together with the repertoire data. Genome-wide SNP genotypes for about 60% of the 666 donors were used in a later genetic analysis, which treated that subset as a discovery cohort. Every repertoire in the discovery cohort had been generated on one and the same sequencing platform. Class I and class II HLA loci were covered by the typing at four-digit resolution. The number of typed donors differed by locus: about 629-640 for A, B, C, DRB1 and DQB1; 522 for DQA1; some 610 for DPA1; and about 450 for DPB1. Because of strong linkage in the cohort, a few DR-DQ haplotypes were treated as single units for association and clustering. Across roughly 420 genotyped donors of the cohort, an average of roughly 250,000 unique TCR beta nucleotide sequences per donor were sequenced, and around 20% of those sequences were non-productive. General conclusions and limits of the study: According to the authors, the approach could potentially be generalized to other disease states and immunological phenotypes. A later analysis found that TCR association rates varied across HLA loci, with DRB1 alleles showing the most associated TCRs and HLA-C alleles the fewest. Broadly in line with IMGT annotations, most TCR beta V segments showed up in productive rearrangements about 87% or about 30% of the time in an earlier analysis of under 700 of the donors. Because HLA typing was missing for some donors at each locus, association tests included only the typed subset. A later analysis reported that several top co-occurrence clusters appeared linked to parvovirus B19, influenza, CMV and Epstein-Barr virus. A further reported finding was that TCR beta sequences accurately predicted the HLA-A and HLA-B alleles for most subjects in the first cohort. The sequencing pipeline was judged likely to have produced a cluster of highly shared sequence variants as a technical artifact. For the cohort, immune exposure information was limited to CMV serostatus. Because the 87-base-pair reads could not distinguish some IMGT-functional V segments, including TRBV6-2 and TRBV6-3, those segments were excluded. Across donors, most TCR sequences were observed very rarely, whereas some public TCRs were present in many individuals. In this cohort, only TCR beta chains were sequenced, and detectable features were limited by the absence of alpha or paired-chain data. Strong co-occurrence of HLA alleles, especially DR and DQ, made assigning TCR associations to individual alleles difficult. Presence/absence analyses assumed roughly uniform sequencing depth across donors, an assumption that may not hold. Three of the identified cytomegalovirus-associated TCR beta chains were confirmed in vitro to be specific for cytomegalovirus antigens. Compared with the roughly 670-donor mean, donors in an Asian-associated ancestry cluster had fewer N-insertions in productive TCRs, according to a later genetic analysis. The study gave a list of 150 to 200 TCR beta chains associated with cytomegalovirus. In a later genetic analysis, a missense DCLRE1C variant was associated with V-gene and J-gene trimming of TCR beta chains, and the association was replicated in an independent cohort. In a later analysis, HLA-associated TCR beta chains were found to be more clonally expanded and to have lower generation probabilities than equally common non-associated chains. The classifier was reported to diagnose cytomegalovirus status with high specificity and sensitivity in both the original cohort and the validation cohort. Specific HLA alleles were associated with around 18,000 TCR beta sequences at a false discovery rate of 0.05 in a later analysis. Correlated functional status among segregating V segments might be attributable to linkage disequilibrium, but an unknown experimental factor could not be ruled out. The earlier analysis of around 600 of the donors excluded roughly 17 rarely observed V segments, including chromosome 9 orphons, because counts were too low. A later analysis found that most CMV-associated TCR beta chains appeared HLA-restricted, with HLA associations seemingly driven largely by CMV exposure.

The CDR3 runs 13 amino acids, cysteine and phenylalanine included. The entry retains the CDR3 DNA only, 39 bases that are in frame from base 1. V is cut back by 8 bases and J by 10 bases, with 9 bases in the junction unmatched. CDR1 and CDR2, looked up from the germline V gene, are MDHEN and SYDVKM. Receptor libraries were prepared by the immunoSEQ multiplex PCR assay. For the multiplex PCR, a mixture combining 60 forward primers for TCR Vbeta segments and 13 reverse primers for TCR Jbeta segments was used. A multiplex PCR assay on genomic DNA amplified the CDR3 region of rearranged TCR beta genes. On the Illumina HiSeq System, the amplified TCR beta libraries were sequenced as 87-base-pair reads. In the paper's pipeline: Across the 640 or so repertoires, a later analysis counted some 80 million unique TCR beta chains, around 10 million of which were shared by at least two donors. Raw reads were error-corrected and collapsed into unique sequences with a nearest-neighbor algorithm that merged closely related sequences to remove PCR and sequencing errors. To assign V, D and J gene segments, CDR3 sequences were aligned to IMGT reference sequences. Each retained sequence needed at least a six-nucleotide match to both a V gene segment and a J gene segment. A rearrangement counted as productive if the CDR3 had no stop codons and remained in frame with V and J, and every other rearrangement counted as non-productive. Following IMGT convention, CDR3 was defined as the stretch from the second conserved V-encoded cysteine to the conserved J-encoded phenylalanine. The earlier analysis of some 550 of the donors excluded any sequence lacking an unambiguous match to a single V gene segment. An earlier analysis of over 450 of the donors classified V segments as functional when productive rearrangements were above 56.7% and as segregating when the standard deviation between donors was above 5%. A statistical classification framework was developed to diagnose cytomegalovirus status using the catalog of TCR beta chain sequences. A later analysis assigned V and J genes by comparing TCR nucleotide sequences with IMGT/GENE-DB human TR gene sequences. In a later analysis, CDR3 sequences and most-parsimonious VDJ recombination scenarios were assigned using the TCRdist pipeline. In a later analysis, each TCR beta chain was defined by its CDR3 amino acid sequence together with its V-gene family, and reads lacking a unique V-gene family were excluded. A later analysis removed several hundred highly shared, low-generation-probability nucleotide sequences to deal with suspected cross-contamination and a sequencing artifact. In a later analysis, a clonal expansion index for each public chain was calculated from normalized within-repertoire ranks of inferred template counts. Generation probabilities in a later analysis came from a VDJ recombination model fitted to out-of-frame rearrangements, and those results were checked against IGoR. A later analysis scored TCR-TCR, TCR-HLA and TCR-CMV co-occurrence with hypergeometric tests, applying a repertoire-size bias correction to TCR pairs. False discovery rates were estimated in a later analysis by permuting HLA or CMV assignments 20 times. In a later analysis, co-occurring TCRs were grouped using DBSCAN, and TCRdist sequence similarity was added for clustering within HLA-allele-positive subsets. For co-occurrence clustering, repertoires with fewer than 30,000 or more than 120,000 public chains were excluded, along with five or six repertoires with anomalous nucleotide sharing. Here the immuneACCESS table is served through TCRdb, limited to in-frame sequences with V and J called. Missing clones are a known gap in these copies; in checked studies unresolved V genes cover under half, and the rest lacks a known reason. V, J and clone size derive from that table, while D and trimming were established from the DNA sequence. The sample table contains about 110,000 clones; only one count was recorded for over 75% of them. The top ten clones comprise 3.6% of the sample.

The cohort comprised some 730 healthy bone marrow donors. Cohort members were all nominally healthy when sampled, although unrecorded immune exposures were likely present. The donor tested CMV seronegative and was one of the 352 seronegative cohort members. Every donor gave a peripheral blood sample, and the peripheral blood mononuclear cells from that sample were used for TCR beta sequencing. Genomic DNA extraction from the blood cell samples was performed with the Qiagen DNeasy Blood Extraction Kit. With regard to this clone: No cognate antigen has been identified for it. The sample holds no much larger clone one base away, and base qualities are not on file.

Specimen: PBMCs. Recombination linked TRBV28 to TRBJ2-1; a stretch of 9 junction bases matches TRBD1. This receptor was identified in a man aged 60-69 years in good health and CMV-seronegative. Here is the DNA: TGTGCCAGCGTCTTACAGGGGGCTGAGGAGCAGTTCTTC. Translated, this gives CASVLQGAEEQFF.